This TCR beta chain was sequenced in a study of cytomegalovirus exposure and HLA in healthy donors. Study results and caveats: It was confirmed in vitro that a few of the CMV-associated chains were specific for CMV antigens. When analyzed later, a missense DCLRE1C variant was found to be linked to TCR beta V- and J-gene trimming. Presence/absence analyses treated sequencing depth as roughly uniform across donors.

The primer mix had 60 Vbeta and 13 Jbeta primers. This table comes from immunoSEQ multiplex PCR, and its TCRdb copy is limited to in-frame clones, with some not included. The data contain 120,000 to 150,000 clones, approximately 80% of them singletons. A word on this clone: Its antigen is not identified.

The donors gave bone marrow, and they were healthy. V shed 5 bases, J shed 6 bases, and the junction held 9 bases outside the gene matches. The CDR3 is 15 amino acids. Per germline, CDR1 MNHEY and CDR2 SVGAGI. This receptor was obtained from a male donor in good health and CMV-seronegative. The source material was PBMCs. This rearrangement joins TRBV6-5 to TRBJ2-1; 8 bases align to TRBD2. CDR3 sequence (DNA): TGTGCCAGCAGTCCCACTATGGCGGGAGGCAATGAGCAGTTCTTC. This encodes CASSPTMAGGNEQFF.